This is a list of T cell receptor beta chains from one sample in a study of blood T cell repertoires in COVID-19. Data came from immunoSEQ multiplex PCR; TCRdb stores just in-frame clones and leaves some out. Of approximately 150,000 clones listed, 88% are singletons. The sequenced sample was peripheral blood. Receptors were obtained from a man in his forties or fifties who had recovered from COVID-19. The CDR3 runs from the conserved cysteine through the conserved F or W. Fields, in order: J gene, D gene, clone size, V gene, CDR3 protein, CDR3 DNA. D genes are given only for firm matches. Clone size appears in some rows only: once, few, many, or a class for an expanded clone.

TRBJ2-5 | TRBD1 | . | TRBV4-2 | CASSRTTTDRVIGETQYF | TGTGCCAGCAGCCGAACGACTACGGACAGGGTAATTGGGGAGACCCAGTACTTC
TRBJ2-1 | TRBD2 | . | TRBV4-1 | CASSPTGSLGLAGGVQFF | TGCGCCAGCAGCCCGACAGGGTCTCTTGGACTAGCGGGAGGGGTGCAGTTCTTC
TRBJ2-7 | . | . | TRBV7-2 | CASSSRQGGSYEQYF | TGTGCCAGCAGCTCCAGACAGGGAGGATCCTACGAGCAGTACTTC
TRBJ2-3 | TRBD2 | once | TRBV5-1 | CASSRDYNTDTQYF | TGCGCCAGCAGTCGGGACTACAACACAGATACGCAGTATTTT
TRBJ2-1 | . | . | TRBV7-9 | CASSAASQGRNEQFF | TGTGCCAGCAGCGCAGCGTCACAGGGTCGGAATGAGCAGTTCTTC
TRBJ1-6 | . | . | TRBV10-2 | CASSEGHPTSSPLHF | TGCGCCAGCAGTGAGGGGCACCCGACCAGTTCACCCCTCCACTTT
TRBJ1-2 | . | . | TRBV19 | CASRYSTNYGYTF | TGTGCCAGTAGGTACAGCACTAACTATGGCTACACCTTC
TRBJ2-2 | . | few | TRBV7-2 | CASRPGRANTGELFF | TGTGCCAGCCGGCCGGGCAGGGCGAACACCGGGGAGCTGTTTTTT
TRBJ1-1 | . | . | TRBV12-3/TRBV12-4 | CASSFGGEAFF | TGTGCCAGCAGTTTCGGGGGTGAAGCTTTCTTT
TRBJ2-7 | TRBD1 | once | TRBV4-3 | CASSTNRGPYEQYF | TGCGCCAGCAGCACAAACAGGGGGCCCTACGAGCAGTACTTC
TRBJ2-3 | TRBD1 | . | TRBV2 | CASSVGTGASTDTQYF | TGTGCCAGCAGTGTAGGGACAGGGGCCAGCACAGATACGCAGTATTTT
TRBJ2-7 | . | . | TRBV18 | CASSAAQSYEQYF | TGTGCCAGCTCAGCCGCCCAGTCCTACGAGCAGTACTTC
TRBJ1-6 | TRBD1 | . | TRBV6-1 | CASGATLGGGRSSYNSPLHF | TGTGCCAGCGGTGCGACCTTAGGGGGCGGCCGTAGCTCCTATAATTCACCCCTCCACTTT
TRBJ2-1 | TRBD1 | . | TRBV2 | CASIIGTGSFNEQFF | TGTGCCAGCATTATCGGGACAGGCAGCTTCAATGAGCAGTTCTTC
TRBJ2-7 | TRBD2 | . | TRBV27 | CASSGWGLAGAYEQYF | TGTGCCAGCAGTGGCTGGGGACTAGCGGGAGCGTACGAGCAGTACTTC
TRBJ1-2 | TRBD1 | . | TRBV28 | CATRTTGNYGYTF | TGTGCCACCCGAACGACAGGGAACTATGGCTACACCTTC
TRBJ2-2 | . | . | TRBV5-6 | CASSLSTWNTGELFF | TGTGCCAGCAGCTTGTCTACTTGGAACACCGGGGAGCTGTTTTTT
TRBJ2-2 | . | . | TRBV7-2 | CASSFIGARGELFF | TGTGCCAGCAGCTTCATAGGGGCGCGGGGGGAGCTGTTTTTT
TRBJ1-1 | . | . | TRBV7-9 | CASSLGGNKNTEAFF | TGTGCCAGCAGCTTGGGAGGAAACAAGAACACTGAAGCTTTCTTT
TRBJ2-1 | TRBD2 | . | TRBV19 | CASSTTNVGTSGRLFNEQFF | TGTGCCAGTAGTACTACAAACGTAGGGACTAGCGGGAGGCTGTTCAATGAGCAGTTCTTC
TRBJ2-5 | TRBD2 | . | TRBV9 | CASSPLGSSGGAETQYF | TGTGCCAGCAGCCCCTTAGGATCTAGCGGGGGGGCCGAGACCCAGTACTTC
TRBJ1-6 | . | . | TRBV5-6 | CASSFSGNLRNSPLHF | TGTGCCAGCAGCTTTTCGGGAAATTTGCGCAATTCACCCCTCCACTTT
TRBJ2-5 | . | . | TRBV6-8 | CASSWGVETQYF | TGTGCCAGCAGTTGGGGGGTTGAGACCCAGTACTTC
TRBJ1-5 | . | many | TRBV9 | CASSVDGSGGQPQHF | TGTGCCAGCAGCGTAGATGGCAGCGGGGGGCAGCCCCAGCATTTT
TRBJ2-3 | TRBD2 | . | TRBV4-3 | CASSQDLTSGGDTQYF | TGCGCCAGCAGCCAAGATTTGACTAGCGGGGGAGATACGCAGTATTTT
TRBJ2-2 | TRBD2 | . | TRBV7-2 | CASSFDWTSGSINGELFF | TGTGCCAGCAGCTTCGACTGGACTAGCGGGAGCATTAACGGGGAGCTGTTTTTT
TRBJ2-3 | TRBD2 | . | TRBV7-3 | CASSPRLAGRKVFVDTQYF | TGTGCCAGCAGCCCCCGTCTAGCGGGTCGGAAGGTTTTCGTGGATACGCAGTATTTT
TRBJ2-5 | . | . | TRBV28 | CASSTLNEEETQYF | TGTGCCAGCAGTACCCTGAATGAGGAAGAGACCCAGTACTTC
TRBJ2-7 | TRBD2 | once | TRBV3-1/TRBV3-2 | CASSQAAGDGEQYF | TGTGCCAGCAGCCAAGCAGCGGGAGATGGCGAGCAGTACTTC
TRBJ1-6 | . | few | TRBV19 | CASKDSYNSPLHF | TGTGCCAGTAAGGACAGTTATAATTCACCCCTCCACTTT
TRBJ2-2 | TRBD1 | . | TRBV7-2 | CASSLGQGASTGELFF | TGTGCCAGCAGCTTAGGTCAGGGGGCGTCAACCGGGGAGCTGTTTTTT
TRBJ1-1 | . | . | TRBV11-2 | CASSPRWANTEAFF | TGTGCCAGCAGCCCACGTTGGGCGAACACTGAAGCTTTCTTT
TRBJ2-1 | . | . | TRBV9 | CASSPLDSPPYNEQFF | TGTGCCAGCAGCCCTCTCGACAGCCCCCCCTACAATGAGCAGTTCTTC
TRBJ2-3 | . | . | TRBV15 | CATSRGLPGTDTQYF | TGTGCCACCAGCAGAGGTCTCCCTGGCACAGATACGCAGTATTTT
TRBJ1-1 | . | . | TRBV5-6 | CASRHKRGGTEAFF | TGTGCCAGCAGACATAAGAGAGGGGGCACTGAAGCTTTCTTT
TRBJ2-5 | . | . | TRBV7-2 | CASSLRAKGRNIAQETQYF | TGTGCCAGCAGCTTAAGGGCTAAGGGGCGAAATATCGCACAAGAGACCCAGTACTTC
TRBJ1-3 | . | . | TRBV9 | CASSVDSFSGNTIYF | TGTGCCAGCAGCGTAGACAGTTTCTCTGGAAACACCATATATTTT
TRBJ2-4 | . | . | TRBV18 | CASSPGTRITGNIQYF | TGTGCCAGCTCACCAGGTACGAGGATAACCGGAAACATTCAGTACTTC
TRBJ1-5 | . | once | TRBV5-1 | CASSLKAGDQPQHF | TGCGCCAGCAGCTTGAAGGCAGGGGACCAGCCCCAGCATTTT
TRBJ2-1 | . | . | TRBV7-9 | CASSPPGLGREQFF | TGTGCCAGCAGCCCTCCGGGACTGGGGCGTGAGCAGTTCTTC
TRBJ1-2 | . | . | TRBV28 | CASSARTKGGYTF | TGTGCCAGCAGTGCAAGGACTAAGGGAGGCTACACCTTC
TRBJ2-3 | TRBD2 | few | TRBV6-1 | CASSEFRGGTQYF | TGTGCCAGCAGTGAGTTCCGCGGGGGTACGCAGTATTTT
TRBJ2-7 | . | . | TRBV2 | CASSVSRDYEQYF | TGTGCCAGCAGTGTTTCCAGGGACTACGAGCAGTACTTC
TRBJ1-4 | TRBD1 | . | TRBV28 | CASSLSGTGGEKLFF | TGTGCCAGCAGTTTATCCGGGACAGGGGGGGAAAAACTGTTTTTT
TRBJ1-2 | . | . | TRBV6-1 | CASSETRGLGYTF | TGTGCCAGCAGTGAAACGAGGGGGTTAGGCTACACCTTC
TRBJ1-1 | TRBD1 | . | TRBV18 | CASSPMDRAATEAFF | TGTGCCAGCTCACCAATGGACAGGGCGGCCACTGAAGCTTTCTTT
TRBJ1-2 | . | few | TRBV9 | CASGGGNGYTF | TGTGCCAGCGGCGGTGGCAATGGCTACACCTTC
TRBJ2-1 | TRBD2 | . | TRBV20-1 | CSASGRLAGYHEQFF | TGCAGTGCTAGTGGGAGACTAGCGGGATACCATGAGCAGTTCTTC
TRBJ1-2 | TRBD1 | . | TRBV29-1 | CSGRTGGSHGYTF | TGCAGCGGGAGGACAGGGGGCTCGCATGGCTACACCTTC
TRBJ1-1 | . | . | TRBV2 | CASSAPGGQTNTEAFF | TGTGCCAGCAGCGCCCCCGGCGGTCAAACGAACACTGAAGCTTTCTTT
TRBJ1-6 | . | . | TRBV6-5 | CASSYYTGNNSPLHF | TGTGCCAGCAGTTATTATACAGGGAATAATTCACCCCTCCACTTT
TRBJ1-2 | TRBD1 | once | TRBV12-3/TRBV12-4 | CASRSDRGDGYTF | TGTGCCAGCAGGTCGGACAGGGGAGACGGCTACACCTTC
TRBJ1-3 | . | . | TRBV9 | CASSVESRLSGNTIYF | TGTGCCAGCAGCGTTGAAAGCAGGCTCTCTGGAAACACCATATATTTT
TRBJ2-3 | . | . | TRBV28 | CASSLWPTRPSDTDTQYF | TGTGCCAGCAGTTTATGGCCCACGAGGCCCTCGGACACAGATACGCAGTATTTT